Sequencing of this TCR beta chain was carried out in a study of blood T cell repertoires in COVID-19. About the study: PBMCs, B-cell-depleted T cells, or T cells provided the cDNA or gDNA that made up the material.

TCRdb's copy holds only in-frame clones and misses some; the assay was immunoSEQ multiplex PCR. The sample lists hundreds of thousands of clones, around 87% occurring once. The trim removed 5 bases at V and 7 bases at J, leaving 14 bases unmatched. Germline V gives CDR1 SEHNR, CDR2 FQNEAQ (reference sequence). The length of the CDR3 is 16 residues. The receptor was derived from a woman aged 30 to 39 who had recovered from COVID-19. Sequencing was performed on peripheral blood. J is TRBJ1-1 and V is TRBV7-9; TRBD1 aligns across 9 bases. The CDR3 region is CASSPWGDRAVDEAFF. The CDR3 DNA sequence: TGTGCCAGCAGCCCGTGGGGGGACAGGGCGGTTGATGAAGCTTTCTTT.